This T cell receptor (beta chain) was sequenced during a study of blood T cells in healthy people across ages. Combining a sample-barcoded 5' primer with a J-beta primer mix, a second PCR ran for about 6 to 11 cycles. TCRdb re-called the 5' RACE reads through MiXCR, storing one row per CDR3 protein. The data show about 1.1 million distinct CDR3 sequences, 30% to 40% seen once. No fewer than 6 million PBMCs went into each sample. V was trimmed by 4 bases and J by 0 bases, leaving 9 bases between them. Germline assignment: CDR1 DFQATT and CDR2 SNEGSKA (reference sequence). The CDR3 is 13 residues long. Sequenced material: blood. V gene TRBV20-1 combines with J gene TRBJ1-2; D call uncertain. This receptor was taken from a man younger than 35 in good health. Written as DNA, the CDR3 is TGCAGTGCTACAGAAACGACTAACTATGGCTACACCTTC. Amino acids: CSATETTNYGYTF.